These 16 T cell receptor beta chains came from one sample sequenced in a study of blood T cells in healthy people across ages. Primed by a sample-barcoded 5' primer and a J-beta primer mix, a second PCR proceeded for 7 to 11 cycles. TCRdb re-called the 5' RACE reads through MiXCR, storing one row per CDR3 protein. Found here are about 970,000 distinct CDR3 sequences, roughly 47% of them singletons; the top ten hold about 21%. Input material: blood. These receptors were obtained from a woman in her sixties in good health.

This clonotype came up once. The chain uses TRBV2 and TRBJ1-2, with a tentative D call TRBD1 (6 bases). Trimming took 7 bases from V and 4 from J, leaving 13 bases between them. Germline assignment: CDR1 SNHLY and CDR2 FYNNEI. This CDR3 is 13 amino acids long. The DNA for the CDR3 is TGTGCCAGCACCGTGACAGGATCCTATGGCTACACCTTC. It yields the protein CASTVTGSYGYTF.

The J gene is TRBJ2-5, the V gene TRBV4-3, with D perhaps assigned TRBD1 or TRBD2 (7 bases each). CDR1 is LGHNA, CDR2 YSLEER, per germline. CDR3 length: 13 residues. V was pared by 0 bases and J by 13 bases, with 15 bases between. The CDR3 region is CASSQDRGGPLYF. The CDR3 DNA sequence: TGCGCCAGCAGCCAAGACAGGGGGGGGCCCTTGTACTTC.

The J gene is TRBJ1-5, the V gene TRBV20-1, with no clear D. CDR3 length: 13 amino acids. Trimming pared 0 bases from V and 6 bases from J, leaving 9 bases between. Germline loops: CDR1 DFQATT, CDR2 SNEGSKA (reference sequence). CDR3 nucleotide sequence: TGCAGTGCTAGAGATCTGGTGAGTCAGCCCCAGCATTTT. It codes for CSARDLVSQPQHF.

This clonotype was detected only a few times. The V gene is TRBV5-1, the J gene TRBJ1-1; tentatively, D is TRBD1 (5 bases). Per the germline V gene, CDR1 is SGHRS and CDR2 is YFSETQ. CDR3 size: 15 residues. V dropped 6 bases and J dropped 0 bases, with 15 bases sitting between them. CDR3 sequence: CASTRATGMNTEAFF. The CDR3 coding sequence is TGCGCCAGCACGCGTGCAACAGGAATGAACACTGAAGCTTTCTTT.

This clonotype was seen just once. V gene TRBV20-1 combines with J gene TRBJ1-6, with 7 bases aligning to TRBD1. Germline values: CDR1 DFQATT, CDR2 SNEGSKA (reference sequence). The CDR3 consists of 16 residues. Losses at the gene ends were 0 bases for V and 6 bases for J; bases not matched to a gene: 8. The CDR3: CSARERGQIFNSPLHF. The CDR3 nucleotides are TGCAGTGCTAGAGAGAGGGGACAGATCTTTAATTCACCCCTCCACTTT.

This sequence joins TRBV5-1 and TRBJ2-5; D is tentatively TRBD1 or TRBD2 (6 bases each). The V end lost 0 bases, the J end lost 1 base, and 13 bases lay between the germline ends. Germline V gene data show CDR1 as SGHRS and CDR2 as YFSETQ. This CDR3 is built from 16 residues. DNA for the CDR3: TGCGCCAGCAGCTTGGGGGGGGCCTGGCCCCAAGAGACCCAGTACTTC. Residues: CASSLGGAWPQETQYF. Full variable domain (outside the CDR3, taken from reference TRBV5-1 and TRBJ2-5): KAGVTQTPRYLIKTRGQQVTLSCSPISGHRSVSWYQQTPGQGLQFLFEYFSETQRNKGNFPGRFSGRQFSNSRSEMNVSTLELGDSALYLCASSLGGAWPQETQYFGPGTRLLVL.

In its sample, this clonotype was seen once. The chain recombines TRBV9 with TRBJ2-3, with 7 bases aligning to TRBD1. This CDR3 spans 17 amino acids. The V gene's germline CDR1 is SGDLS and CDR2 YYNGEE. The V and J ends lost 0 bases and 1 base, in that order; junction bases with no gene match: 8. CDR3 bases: TGTGCCAGCAGCGTAGGTAGGGGGACAGCTCGCACAGATACGCAGTATTTT. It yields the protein CASSVGRGTARTDTQYF.

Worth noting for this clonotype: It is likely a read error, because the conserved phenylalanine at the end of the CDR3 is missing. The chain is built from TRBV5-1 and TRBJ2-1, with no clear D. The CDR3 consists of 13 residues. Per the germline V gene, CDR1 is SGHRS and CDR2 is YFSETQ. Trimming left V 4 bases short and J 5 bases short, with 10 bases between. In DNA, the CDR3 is TGCGCCAGCAGCAGAGACCGGAACAATGAGCAGTTCTTG. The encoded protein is CASSRDRNNEQFL.

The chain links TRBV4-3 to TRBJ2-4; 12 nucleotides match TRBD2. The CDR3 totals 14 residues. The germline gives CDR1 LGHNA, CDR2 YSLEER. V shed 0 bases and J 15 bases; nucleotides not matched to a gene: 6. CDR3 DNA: TGCGCCAGCAGCCAAGACTCCCTAGCGGGAGGGCTGTACTTC. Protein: CASSQDSLAGGLYF.

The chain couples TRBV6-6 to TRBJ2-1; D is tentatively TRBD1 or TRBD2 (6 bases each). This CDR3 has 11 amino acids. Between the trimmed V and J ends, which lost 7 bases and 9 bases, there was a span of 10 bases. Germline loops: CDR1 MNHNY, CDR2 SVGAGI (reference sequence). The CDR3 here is CASTEGGEQFF. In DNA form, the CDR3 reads TGTGCCAGCACCGAGGGGGGTGAGCAGTTCTTC.

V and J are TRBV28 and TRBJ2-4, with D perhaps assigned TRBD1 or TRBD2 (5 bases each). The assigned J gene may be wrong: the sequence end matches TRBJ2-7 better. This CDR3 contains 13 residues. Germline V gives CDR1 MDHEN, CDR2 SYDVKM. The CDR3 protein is CASRSHGGNEQYF. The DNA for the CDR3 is TGTGCCAGCAGATCCCATGGGGGAAACGAGCAGTACTTC.

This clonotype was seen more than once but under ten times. The DNA for the CDR3 is TGTGCCAGCAGCTTAGGGGGTAGCGGGAGCAATGAGCAGTTCTTC. This translates into CASSLGGSGSNEQFF. The gene calls are TRBV7-2 and TRBJ2-1; 9 bases line up with TRBD2. V was clipped by 1 base and J by 6 bases; unmatched bases: 4. Germline CDR1 SGHTA, CDR2 FQGNSA. The CDR3 is 15 residues long.

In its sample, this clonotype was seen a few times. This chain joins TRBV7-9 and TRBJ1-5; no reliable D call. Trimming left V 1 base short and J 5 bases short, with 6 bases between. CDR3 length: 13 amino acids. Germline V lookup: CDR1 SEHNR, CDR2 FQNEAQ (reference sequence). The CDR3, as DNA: TGTGCCAGCAGCTTAGTGGGAGATCAGCCCCAGCATTTT. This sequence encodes CASSLVGDQPQHF.

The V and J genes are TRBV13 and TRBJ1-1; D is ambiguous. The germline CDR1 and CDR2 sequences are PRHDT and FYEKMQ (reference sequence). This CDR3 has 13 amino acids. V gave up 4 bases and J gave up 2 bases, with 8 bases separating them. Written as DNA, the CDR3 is TGTGCCAGCAGCTCCACCGACAACACTGAAGCTTTCTTT. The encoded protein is CASSSTDNTEAFF.

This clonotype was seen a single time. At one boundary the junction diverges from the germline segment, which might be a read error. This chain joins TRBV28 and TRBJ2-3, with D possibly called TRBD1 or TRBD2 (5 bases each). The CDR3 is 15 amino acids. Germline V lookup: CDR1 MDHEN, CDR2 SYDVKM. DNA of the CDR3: TGTGCCGGCAGATCCGGGACCCCTAGCACAGATACGCAGTATTTT. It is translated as CAGRSGTPSTDTQYF. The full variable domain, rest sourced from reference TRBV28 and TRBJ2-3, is DVKVTQSSRYLVKRTGEKVFLECVQDMDHENMFWYRQDPGLGLRLIYFSYDVKMKEKGDIPEGYSVSREKKERFSLILESASTNQTSMYLCAGRSGTPSTDTQYFGPGTRLTVL.

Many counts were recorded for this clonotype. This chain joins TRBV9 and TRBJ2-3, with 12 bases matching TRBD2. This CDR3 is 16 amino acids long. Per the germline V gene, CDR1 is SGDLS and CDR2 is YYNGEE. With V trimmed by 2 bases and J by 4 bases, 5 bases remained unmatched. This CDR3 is CASSVGTSGLPDTQYF. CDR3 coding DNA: TGTGCCAGCAGCGTTGGGACTAGCGGGTTGCCAGATACGCAGTATTTT. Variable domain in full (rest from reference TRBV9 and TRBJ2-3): DSGVTQTPKHLITATGQRVTLRCSPRSGDLSVYWYQQSLDQGLQFLIQYYNGEERAKGNILERFSAQQFPDLHSELNLSSLELGDSALYFCASSVGTSGLPDTQYFGPGTRLTVL.